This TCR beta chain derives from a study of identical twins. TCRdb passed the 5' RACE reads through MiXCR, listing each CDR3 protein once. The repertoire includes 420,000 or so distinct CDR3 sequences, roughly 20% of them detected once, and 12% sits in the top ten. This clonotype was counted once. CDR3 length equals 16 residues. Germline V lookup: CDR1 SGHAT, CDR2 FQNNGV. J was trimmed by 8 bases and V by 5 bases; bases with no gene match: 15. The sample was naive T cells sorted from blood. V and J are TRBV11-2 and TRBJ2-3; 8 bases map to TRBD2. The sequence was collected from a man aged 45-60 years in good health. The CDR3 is CASSPTPGLGAGTQYF. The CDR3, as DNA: TGTGCCAGCAGCCCAACACCGGGACTAGGGGCCGGTACGCAGTATTTT.